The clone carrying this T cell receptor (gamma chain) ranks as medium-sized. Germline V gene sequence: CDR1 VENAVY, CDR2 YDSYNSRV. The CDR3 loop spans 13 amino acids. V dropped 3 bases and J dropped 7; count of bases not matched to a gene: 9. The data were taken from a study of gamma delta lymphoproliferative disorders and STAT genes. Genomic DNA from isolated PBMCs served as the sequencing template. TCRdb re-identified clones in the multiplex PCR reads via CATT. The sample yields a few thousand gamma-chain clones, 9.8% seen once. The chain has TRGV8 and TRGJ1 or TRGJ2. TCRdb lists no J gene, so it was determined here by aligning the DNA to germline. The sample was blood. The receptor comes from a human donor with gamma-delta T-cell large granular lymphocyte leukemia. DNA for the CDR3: TGTGCCACCTGGGATTCCCCGGAGTATAAGAAACTCTTT. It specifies CATWDSPEYKKLF.